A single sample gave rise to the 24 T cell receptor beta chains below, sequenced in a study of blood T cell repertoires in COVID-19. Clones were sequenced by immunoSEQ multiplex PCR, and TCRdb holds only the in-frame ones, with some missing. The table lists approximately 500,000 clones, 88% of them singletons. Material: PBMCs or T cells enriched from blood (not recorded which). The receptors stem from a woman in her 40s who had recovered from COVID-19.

CDR3 sequence reads: CASSEILAQHF. CDR3 bases: TGTGCCAGCAGTGAAATTCTTGCCCAGCATTTT. This sequence joins TRBV25-1 and TRBJ1-5; D call uncertain. The CDR3 runs to 11 residues. The germline V and J ends were trimmed by 2 bases and 11 bases, with 7 bases remaining between them. Germline CDR1 and CDR2: MGHDK and SYGVNS.

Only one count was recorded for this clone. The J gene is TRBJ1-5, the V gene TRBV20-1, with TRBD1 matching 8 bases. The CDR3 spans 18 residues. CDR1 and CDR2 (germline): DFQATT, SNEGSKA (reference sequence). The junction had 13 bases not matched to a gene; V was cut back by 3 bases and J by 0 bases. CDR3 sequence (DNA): TGCAGTGCTAGTCAGCAGGGGGCCGGGACATTTAGCAATCAGCCCCAGCATTTT. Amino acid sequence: CSASQQGAGTFSNQPQHF.

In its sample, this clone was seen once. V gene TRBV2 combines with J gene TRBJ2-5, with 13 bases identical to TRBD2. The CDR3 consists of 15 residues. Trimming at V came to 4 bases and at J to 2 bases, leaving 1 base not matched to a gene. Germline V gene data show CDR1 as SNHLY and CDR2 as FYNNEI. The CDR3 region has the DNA TGTGCCAGCAGTGGACTAGCGGGAGGACAAGAGACCCAGTACTTC. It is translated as CASSGLAGGQETQYF.

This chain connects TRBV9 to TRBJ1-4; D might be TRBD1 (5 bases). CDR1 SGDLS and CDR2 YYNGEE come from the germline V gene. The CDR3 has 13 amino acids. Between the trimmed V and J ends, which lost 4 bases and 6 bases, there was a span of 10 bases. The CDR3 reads CASSPLQDEKLFF. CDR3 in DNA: TGTGCCAGCAGCCCCCTACAGGATGAAAAACTGTTTTTT.

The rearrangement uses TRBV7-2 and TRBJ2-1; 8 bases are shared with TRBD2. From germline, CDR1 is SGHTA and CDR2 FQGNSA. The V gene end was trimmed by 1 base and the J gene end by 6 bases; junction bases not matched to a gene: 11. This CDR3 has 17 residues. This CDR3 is CASSLGPSGSVGNEQFF. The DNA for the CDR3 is TGTGCCAGCAGCTTAGGGCCCAGCGGGAGCGTGGGCAATGAGCAGTTCTTC.

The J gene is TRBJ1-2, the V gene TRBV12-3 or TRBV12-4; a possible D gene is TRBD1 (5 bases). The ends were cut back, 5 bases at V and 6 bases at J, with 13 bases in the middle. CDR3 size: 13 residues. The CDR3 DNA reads TGTGCCAGCAGTCTCCGATGGGGCGATGGCTACACCTTC. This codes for CASSLRWGDGYTF.

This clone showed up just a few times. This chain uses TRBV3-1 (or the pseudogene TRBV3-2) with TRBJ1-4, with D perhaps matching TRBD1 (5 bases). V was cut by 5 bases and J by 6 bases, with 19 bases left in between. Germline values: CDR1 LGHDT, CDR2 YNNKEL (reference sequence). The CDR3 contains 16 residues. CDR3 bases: TGTGCCAGCAGCAAGGACACACACCCAAATGATGAAAAACTGTTTTTT. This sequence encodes CASSKDTHPNDEKLFF.

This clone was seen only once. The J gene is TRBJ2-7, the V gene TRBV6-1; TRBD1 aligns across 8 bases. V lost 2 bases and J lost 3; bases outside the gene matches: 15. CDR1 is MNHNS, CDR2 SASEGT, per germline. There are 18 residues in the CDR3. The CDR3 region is CASSEKAAWQGAVYEQYF. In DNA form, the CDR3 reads TGTGCCAGCAGTGAAAAGGCGGCCTGGCAGGGGGCGGTCTACGAGCAGTACTTC.

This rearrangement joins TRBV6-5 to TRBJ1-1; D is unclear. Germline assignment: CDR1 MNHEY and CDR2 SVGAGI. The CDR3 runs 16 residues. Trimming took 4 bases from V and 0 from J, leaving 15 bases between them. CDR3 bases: TGTGCCAGCAGTTCCCCTGGGAGCAACATGAACACTGAAGCTTTCTTT. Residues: CASSSPGSNMNTEAFF.

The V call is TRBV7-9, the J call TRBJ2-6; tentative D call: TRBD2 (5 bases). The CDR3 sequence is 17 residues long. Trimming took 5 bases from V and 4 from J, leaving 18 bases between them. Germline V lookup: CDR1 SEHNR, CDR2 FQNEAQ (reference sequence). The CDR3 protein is CASSPMGVLAGANVLTF. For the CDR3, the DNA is TGTGCCAGCAGCCCCATGGGTGTGCTAGCCGGGGCCAACGTCCTGACTTTC.

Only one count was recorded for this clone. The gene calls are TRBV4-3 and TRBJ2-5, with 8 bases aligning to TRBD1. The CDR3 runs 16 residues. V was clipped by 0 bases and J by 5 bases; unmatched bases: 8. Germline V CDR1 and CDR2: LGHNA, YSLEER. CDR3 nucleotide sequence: TGCGCCAGCAGCCAAGATTCCAGGGGGCGATTTGAGACCCAGTACTTC. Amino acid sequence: CASSQDSRGRFETQYF.

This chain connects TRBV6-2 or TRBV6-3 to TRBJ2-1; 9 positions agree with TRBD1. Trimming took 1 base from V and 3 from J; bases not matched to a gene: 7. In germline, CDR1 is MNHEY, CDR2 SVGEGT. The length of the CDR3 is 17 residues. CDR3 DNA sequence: TGTGCCAGCAGTTACTTATCGGGACAGGGCGACTACAATGAGCAGTTCTTC. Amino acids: CASSYLSGQGDYNEQFF.

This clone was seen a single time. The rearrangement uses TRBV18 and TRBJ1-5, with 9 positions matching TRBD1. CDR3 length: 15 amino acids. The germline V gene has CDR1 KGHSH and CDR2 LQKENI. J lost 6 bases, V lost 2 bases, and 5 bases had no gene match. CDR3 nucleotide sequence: TGTGCCAGCTCACCAGACAGGGGGACGGGTCAGCCCCAGCATTTT. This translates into CASSPDRGTGQPQHF.

CDR3 DNA: TGTGCCAGTAGTAATAGGGGGGGGATGAACACTGAAGCTTTCTTT. Translating gives CASSNRGGMNTEAFF. The chain has TRBV19 and TRBJ1-1, with TRBD1 as a possible D gene (6 bases). Germline CDR1 LNHDA, CDR2 SQIVND (reference sequence). Trimming took 4 bases from V and 0 from J, leaving 12 bases between them. CDR3 length: 15 residues.

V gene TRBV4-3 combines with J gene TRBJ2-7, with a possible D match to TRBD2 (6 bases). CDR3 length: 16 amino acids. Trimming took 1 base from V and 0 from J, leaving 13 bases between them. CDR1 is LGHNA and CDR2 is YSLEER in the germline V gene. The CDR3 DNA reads TGCGCCAGCAGCCAAGCCTGGGCGGGGAACTCCTACGAGCAGTACTTC. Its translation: CASSQAWAGNSYEQYF.

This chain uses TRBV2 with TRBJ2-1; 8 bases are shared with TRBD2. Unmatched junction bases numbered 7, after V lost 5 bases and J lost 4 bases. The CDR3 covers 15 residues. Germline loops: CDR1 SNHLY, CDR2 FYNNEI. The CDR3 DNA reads TGTGCCAGCAGTCTCAGCGGGAGCACTTACAATGAGCAGTTCTTC. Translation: CASSLSGSTYNEQFF.

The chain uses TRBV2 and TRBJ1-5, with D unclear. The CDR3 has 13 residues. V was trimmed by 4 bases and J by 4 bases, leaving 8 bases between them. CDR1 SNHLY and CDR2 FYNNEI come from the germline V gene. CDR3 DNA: TGTGCCAGCAGTGGGGAGGATAATCAGCCCCAGCATTTT. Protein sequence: CASSGEDNQPQHF.

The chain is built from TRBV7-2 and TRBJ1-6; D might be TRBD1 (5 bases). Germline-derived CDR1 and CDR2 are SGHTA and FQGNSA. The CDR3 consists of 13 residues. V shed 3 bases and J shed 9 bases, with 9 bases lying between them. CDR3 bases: TGTGCCAGCAGCTTGGGACTACCTTCACCCCTCCACTTT. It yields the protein CASSLGLPSPLHF.

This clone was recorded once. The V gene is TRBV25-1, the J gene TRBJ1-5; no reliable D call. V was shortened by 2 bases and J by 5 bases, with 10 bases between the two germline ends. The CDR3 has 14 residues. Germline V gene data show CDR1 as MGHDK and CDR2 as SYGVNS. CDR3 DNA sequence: TGTGCCAGCAGTGAAGCCCGAGGGCATCAGCCCCAGCATTTT. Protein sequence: CASSEARGHQPQHF. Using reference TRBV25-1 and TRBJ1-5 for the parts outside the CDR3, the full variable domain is EADIYQTPRYLVIGTGKKITLECSQTMGHDKMYWYQQDPGMELHLIHYSYGVNSTEKGDLSSESTVSRIRTEHFPLTLESARPSHTSQYLCASSEARGHQPQHFGDGTRLSIL.

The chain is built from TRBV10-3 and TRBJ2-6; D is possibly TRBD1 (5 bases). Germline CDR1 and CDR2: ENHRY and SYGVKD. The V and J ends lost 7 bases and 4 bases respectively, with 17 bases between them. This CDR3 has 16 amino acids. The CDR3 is CAINARVVSGANVLTF. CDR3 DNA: TGTGCCATCAATGCCAGGGTGGTTTCGGGGGCCAACGTCCTGACTTTC.

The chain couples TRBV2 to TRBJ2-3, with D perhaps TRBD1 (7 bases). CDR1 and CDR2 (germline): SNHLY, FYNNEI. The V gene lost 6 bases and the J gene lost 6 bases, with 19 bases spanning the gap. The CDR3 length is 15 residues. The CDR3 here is CASRGVGGQWDTQYF. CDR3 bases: TGTGCCAGCAGGGGGGTCGGGGGACAGTGGGATACGCAGTATTTT.

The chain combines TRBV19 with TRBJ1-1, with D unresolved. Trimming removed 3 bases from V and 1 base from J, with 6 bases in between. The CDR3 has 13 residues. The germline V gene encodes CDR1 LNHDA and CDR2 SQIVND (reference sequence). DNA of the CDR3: TGTGCCAGTAGTATTACACGGAACACTGAAGCTTTCTTT. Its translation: CASSITRNTEAFF.

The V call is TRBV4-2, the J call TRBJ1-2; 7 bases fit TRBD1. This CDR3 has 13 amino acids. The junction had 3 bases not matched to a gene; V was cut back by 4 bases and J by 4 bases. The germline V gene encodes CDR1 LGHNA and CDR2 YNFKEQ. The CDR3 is CASSPGQLYGYTF. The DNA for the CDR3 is TGTGCCAGCAGCCCGGGACAGCTCTATGGCTACACCTTC.

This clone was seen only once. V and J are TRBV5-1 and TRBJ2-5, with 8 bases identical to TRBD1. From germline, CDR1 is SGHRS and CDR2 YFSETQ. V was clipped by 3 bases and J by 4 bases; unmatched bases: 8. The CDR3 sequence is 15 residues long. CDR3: CASSSGQGLGETQYF. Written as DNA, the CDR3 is TGCGCCAGCAGCTCCGGACAGGGTCTGGGAGAGACCCAGTACTTC.